The 24 T cell receptor beta chains given below trace back to one sample, sequenced in a study of T cell responses to AZD1222 COVID-19 vaccine. TCRdb's table, derived via immunoSEQ multiplex PCR, lists solely in-frame clones and lacks some. Among about 96,000 clones listed, nearly 90% were seen once. The sequencing used peripheral blood, collected on day 0 of AZD1222 vaccination. Receptor source: an adult in good health.

J is TRBJ2-7 and V is TRBV6-2 or TRBV6-3, with D perhaps TRBD2 (6 bases). This CDR3 spans 15 amino acids. V lost 4 bases, J lost 8 bases, and 21 bases lay in between. The germline gives CDR1 MNHEY, CDR2 SVGEGT. The CDR3 nucleotides are TGTGCCAGCAGTTCCCTTAGCGGCGGTGGAGGTAAGCAGTACTTC. It codes for CASSSLSGGGGKQYF.

V is TRBV12-3 or TRBV12-4 and J is TRBJ2-7; D unclear. V lost 0 bases to trimming and J lost 2 bases, with 5 bases between them. The CDR3 runs 13 residues. CDR3 sequence reads: CASSLAITYEQYF. CDR3 nucleotide sequence: TGTGCCAGCAGTTTAGCGATCACCTACGAGCAGTACTTC.

J is TRBJ1-4 and V is TRBV9, with 10 positions matching TRBD1. The CDR3 extends over 14 amino acids. Germline V gene lookup returns CDR1 SGDLS and CDR2 YYNGEE. The J segment lost 6 bases and the V segment lost 2 bases, leaving 1 base of the junction unmatched. The CDR3 DNA follows: TGTGCCAGCAGCGTGGGGACAGGGGATGAAAAACTGTTTTTT. It is translated as CASSVGTGDEKLFF.

The V and J genes are TRBV28 and TRBJ2-5; D is ambiguous. Trimming stripped 2 bases from V and 5 bases from J, with 12 bases between. Germline lookup yields CDR1 MDHEN and CDR2 SYDVKM. The CDR3 totals 14 residues. In DNA, the CDR3 is TGTGCCAGCAGTTTAGACAACCCCGGGGAGACCCAGTACTTC. Residues: CASSLDNPGETQYF.

The J gene is TRBJ1-5, the V gene TRBV6-2 or TRBV6-3; 7 nucleotides align to TRBD1. CDR3 length: 15 residues. Germline V gives CDR1 MNHEY, CDR2 SVGEGT. V trimming: 2 bases; J trimming: 5 bases; junction bases outside the gene matches: 6. Written as DNA, the CDR3 is TGTGCCAGCAGTTACGGGACAGCCTACTATCAGCCCCAGCATTTT. Translating it yields CASSYGTAYYQPQHF.

V usage is TRBV7-9 and J usage is TRBJ1-2; TRBD1 matches 8 bases. The CDR3 runs 13 residues. After removal of 5 bases from V and 3 bases from J, the junction contained 2 bases not matched to a gene. Germline CDR1 and CDR2: SEHNR and FQNEAQ (reference sequence). The DNA of the CDR3 is TGTGCCAGCAGCGTGACAGGGGACTATGGCTACACCTTC. Translation gives CASSVTGDYGYTF.

The chain recombines TRBV6-5 with TRBJ2-3, with D hard to call. Trimming stripped 6 bases from V and 2 bases from J, with 15 bases between. The germline V gene encodes CDR1 MNHEY and CDR2 SVGAGI. The CDR3 covers 15 residues. Here the CDR3 DNA reads TGTGCCAGCAGAGGAAAGGGTCGTGCCACAGATACGCAGTATTTT. Protein sequence: CASRGKGRATDTQYF.

This clone appeared once. CDR3 in DNA: TGTGCCAGCAGTACTACAGGGGAGGGCACTGAAGCTTTCTTT. Amino acid sequence: CASSTTGEGTEAFF. The V and J genes are TRBV2 and TRBJ1-1; 7 bases align to TRBD1. The CDR3 totals 14 residues. J lost 4 bases, V lost 5 bases, and 7 bases had no gene match. Germline values: CDR1 SNHLY, CDR2 FYNNEI.

The V call is TRBV19, the J call TRBJ1-2; 12 bases align to TRBD1. Looked up from germline, CDR1 is LNHDA and CDR2 is SQIVND (reference sequence). The CDR3 totals 15 residues. V was clipped by 5 bases and J by 4 bases; unmatched bases: 5. The CDR3 coding sequence is TGTGCCAGTAGTGTGGGACAGGGGGCAATCTATGGCTACACCTTC. It specifies CASSVGQGAIYGYTF.

The DNA of the CDR3 is TGTGCCAGCAGCTTGAGAGTCACGAGCTCTGGAAACACCATATATTTT. Protein sequence: CASSLRVTSSGNTIYF. The gene calls are TRBV5-5 and TRBJ1-3; D is ambiguous. The germline V gene encodes CDR1 SGHKS and CDR2 YYEKEE (reference sequence). The length of the CDR3 is 16 residues. Trimming stripped 1 base from V and 0 bases from J, with 11 bases between.

The sample holds one count of this clone. CDR3 region: CAWVTGVSYNEQFF. The CDR3 DNA reads TGTGCCTGGGTAACGGGGGTATCTTACAATGAGCAGTTCTTC. The V call is TRBV30, the J call TRBJ2-1, with a possible D match to TRBD2 (6 bases). Trimming removed 5 bases from V and 4 bases from J, with 15 bases in between. This CDR3 comprises 14 residues. CDR1 and CDR2 (germline): GTSNPN, SVGIG (reference sequence).

The rearrangement uses TRBV19 and TRBJ1-2; the match to TRBD1 covers 10 bases. Unmatched junction bases numbered 5, after V lost 6 bases and J lost 7 bases. Germline CDR1 and CDR2: LNHDA and SQIVND (reference sequence). The CDR3 is 13 residues long. The CDR3 nucleotides read TGTGCCAGTAGATGGGGACAGGGGTCTGGCTACACCTTC. This codes for CASRWGQGSGYTF.

The chain employs TRBV10-3 and TRBJ1-5; 9 bases match TRBD1. V gave up 7 bases and J gave up 4 bases; unmatched junction bases: 5. In germline, CDR1 is ENHRY, CDR2 SYGVKD. The CDR3 spans 14 residues. The CDR3 spells CAIKGTGRNQPQHF. The CDR3 nucleotides are TGTGCCATCAAAGGGACAGGGCGGAATCAGCCCCAGCATTTT.

V usage is TRBV4-1 and J usage is TRBJ1-2; 7 bases line up with TRBD1. Trimming took 3 bases from V and 2 from J; bases not matched to a gene: 6. This CDR3 contains 15 residues. Germline CDR1 MGHRA, CDR2 YSYEKL. DNA for the CDR3: TGCGCCAGCAGCCAGACCGGGACAGAGAACTATGGCTACACCTTC. Its translation is CASSQTGTENYGYTF.

A single count supports this clone. J is TRBJ2-7 and V is TRBV7-2; 9 bases fit TRBD2. The junction had 8 bases not matched to a gene; V was cut back by 5 bases and J by 6 bases. From germline, CDR1 is SGHTA and CDR2 FQGNSA. The CDR3 sequence is 14 residues long. This chain's CDR3 is CASSPGLAMVEQYF. In nucleotides, the CDR3 is TGTGCCAGCAGCCCGGGACTAGCCATGGTCGAGCAGTACTTC. The whole variable domain, filled in from reference TRBV7-2 and TRBJ2-7, reads GAGVSQSPSNKVTEKGKDVELRCDPISGHTALYWYRQSLGQGLEFLIYFQGNSAPDKSGLPSDRFSAERTGGSVSTLTIQRTQQEDSAVYLCASSPGLAMVEQYFGPGTRLTVT.

V gene TRBV4-3 combines with J gene TRBJ2-2; 7 positions match TRBD1. V dropped 4 bases and J dropped 5; count of bases not matched to a gene: 4. This CDR3 region has 14 residues. Germline CDR1 reads LGHNA; CDR2 reads YSLEER. The CDR3 here is CASSPDRATGELFF. CDR3 coding DNA: TGCGCCAGCAGCCCAGACAGGGCGACCGGGGAGCTGTTTTTT.

This clone was observed once. The chain links TRBV18 to TRBJ2-3; 7 nucleotides align to TRBD1. Germline CDR1 is KGHSH and CDR2 is LQKENI. V was clipped by 3 bases and J by 0 bases; unmatched bases: 3. The CDR3 is 15 residues long. The CDR3 DNA sequence: TGTGCCAGCTCACCCGGGACAGAAAGCACAGATACGCAGTATTTT. As protein: CASSPGTESTDTQYF.

The CDR3 DNA reads as TGTGCCAGCAGCACCGCGGGTAAGGGGGGGAATGAGCAGTTCTTC. Protein: CASSTAGKGGNEQFF. This sequence joins TRBV21-1 and TRBJ2-1; TRBD2, the table's D call, was not compared with the DNA. TRBV21-1 is shown as a pseudogene. There are 15 residues in the CDR3.

The V gene is TRBV29-1, the J gene TRBJ2-1, with 9 positions matching TRBD2. Germline V gene data show CDR1 as SQVTM and CDR2 as ANQGSEA. V dropped 0 bases and J dropped 8; count of bases not matched to a gene: 8. CDR3 length: 15 residues. Here the CDR3 reads CSVEDERGVVDEQFF. CDR3 sequence (DNA): TGCAGCGTTGAAGATGAGCGGGGGGTTGTGGATGAGCAGTTCTTC.

This clone was seen only a few times. The chain joins TRBV6-5 to TRBJ1-2; D not certain. V lost 6 bases, J lost 9 bases, and 17 bases lay in between. Looked up from germline, CDR1 is MNHEY and CDR2 is SVGAGI. The CDR3 has 13 amino acids. For the CDR3, the DNA is TGTGCCAGCAGCCCGGGCCGTTTTGAGAGCTACACCTTC. Translation: CASSPGRFESYTF.

This sequence joins TRBV9 and TRBJ1-2; 8 nucleotides align to TRBD1. This CDR3 spans 15 amino acids. Germline V lookup: CDR1 SGDLS, CDR2 YYNGEE. The ends lost 1 base at V and 4 bases at J; junction bases unmatched: 6. The CDR3 DNA sequence: TGTGCCAGCAGCGTATCTCCAGGGGGCGTCTATGGCTACACCTTC. Its protein is CASSVSPGGVYGYTF.

This clone was picked up one time. The chain's CDR3 is CASSIDSSGGTDTQYF. The CDR3 DNA sequence: TGTGCCAGTAGTATAGACTCTAGCGGGGGCACAGATACGCAGTATTTT. This chain links TRBV19 with TRBJ2-3; 9 bases line up with TRBD2. The CDR3 runs to 16 residues. The ends lost 0 bases at V and 1 base at J; junction bases unmatched: 2. Germline loops: CDR1 LNHDA, CDR2 SQIVND (reference sequence).

The chain combines TRBV5-8 with TRBJ2-3, with D possibly being TRBD1 (6 bases). CDR1 and CDR2 from the germline V gene are SGHTS and YDEGEE. Trimming removed 3 bases from V and 2 bases from J, with 7 bases in between. This CDR3 spans 13 amino acids. CDR3: CASSWGHTDTQYF. The DNA of the CDR3 is TGTGCCAGCAGCTGGGGACACACAGATACGCAGTATTTT. The entire variable domain, with the rest obtained from reference TRBV5-8 and TRBJ2-3, is as follows: EAGVTQSPTHLIKTRGQQATLRCSPISGHTSVYWYQQALGLGLQFLLWYDEGEERNRGNFPPRFSGRQFPNYSSELNVNALELEDSALYLCASSWGHTDTQYFGPGTRLTVL.

This chain links TRBV29-1 with TRBJ1-2, with D uncertain. The V gene's germline CDR1 is SQVTM and CDR2 ANQGSEA. Trimming removed 7 bases at V and 4 bases at J, with 16 bases between. The CDR3 spans 13 residues. The CDR3 loop is CSDVAATSYGYTF. CDR3 DNA: TGCAGCGACGTTGCTGCTACCAGCTATGGCTACACCTTC.